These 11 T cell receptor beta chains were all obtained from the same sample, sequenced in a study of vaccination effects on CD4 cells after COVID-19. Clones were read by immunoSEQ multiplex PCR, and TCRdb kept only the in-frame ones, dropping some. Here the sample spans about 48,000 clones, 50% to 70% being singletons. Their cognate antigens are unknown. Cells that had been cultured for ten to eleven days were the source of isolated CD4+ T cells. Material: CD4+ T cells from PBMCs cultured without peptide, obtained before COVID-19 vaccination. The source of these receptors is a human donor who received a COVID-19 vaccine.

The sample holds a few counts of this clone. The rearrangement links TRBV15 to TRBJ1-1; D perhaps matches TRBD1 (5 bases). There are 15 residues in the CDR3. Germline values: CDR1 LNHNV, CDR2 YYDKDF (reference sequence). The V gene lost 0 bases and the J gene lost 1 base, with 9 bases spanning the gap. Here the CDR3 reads CATSRDWGANTEAFF. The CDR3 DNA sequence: TGTGCCACCAGCAGAGATTGGGGCGCGAACACTGAAGCTTTCTTT. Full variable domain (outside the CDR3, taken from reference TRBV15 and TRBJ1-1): DAMVIQNPRYQVTQFGKPVTLSCSQTLNHNVMYWYQQKSSQAPKLLFHYYDKDFNNEADTPDNFQSRRPNTSFCFLDIRSPGLGDTAMYLCATSRDWGANTEAFFGQGTRLTVV.

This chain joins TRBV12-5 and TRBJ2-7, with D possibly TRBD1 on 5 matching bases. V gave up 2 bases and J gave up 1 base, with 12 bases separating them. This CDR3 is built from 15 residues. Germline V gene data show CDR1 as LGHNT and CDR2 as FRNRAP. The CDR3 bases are TGTGCTAGTGGTTTGACTCCTAGGGGATCCTACGAGCAGTACTTC. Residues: CASGLTPRGSYEQYF.

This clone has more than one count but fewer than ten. In DNA form, the CDR3 reads TGCGCCAGCAGCCAAGACAACACCGGGGAGCTGTTTTTT. It specifies CASSQDNTGELFF. The V call is TRBV4-3, the J call TRBJ2-2, with unresolved D. The germline V gene encodes CDR1 LGHNA and CDR2 YSLEER. The CDR3 is 13 residues long. Trimming took 0 bases from V and 2 from J, leaving 1 base between them.

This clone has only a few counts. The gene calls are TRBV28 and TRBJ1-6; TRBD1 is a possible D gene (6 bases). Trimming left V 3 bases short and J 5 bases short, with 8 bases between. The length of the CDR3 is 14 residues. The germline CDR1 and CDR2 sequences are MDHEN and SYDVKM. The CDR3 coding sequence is TGTGCCAGCAGTTTTGGGGGCAATAATTCACCCCTCCACTTT. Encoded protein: CASSFGGNNSPLHF.

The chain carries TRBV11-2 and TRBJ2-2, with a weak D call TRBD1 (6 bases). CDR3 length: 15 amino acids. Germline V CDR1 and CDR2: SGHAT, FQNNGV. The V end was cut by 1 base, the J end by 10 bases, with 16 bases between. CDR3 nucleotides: TGTGCCAGCAGCTTAGCCCCTGGGGGCCGCCAGGAGCTGTTTTTT. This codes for CASSLAPGGRQELFF.

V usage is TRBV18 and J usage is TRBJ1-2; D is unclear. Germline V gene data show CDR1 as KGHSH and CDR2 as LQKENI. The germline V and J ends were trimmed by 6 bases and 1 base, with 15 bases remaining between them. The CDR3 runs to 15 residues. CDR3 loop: CASSLPNSDNYGYTF. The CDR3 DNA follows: TGTGCCAGCTCGCTCCCCAACTCGGATAACTATGGCTACACCTTC.

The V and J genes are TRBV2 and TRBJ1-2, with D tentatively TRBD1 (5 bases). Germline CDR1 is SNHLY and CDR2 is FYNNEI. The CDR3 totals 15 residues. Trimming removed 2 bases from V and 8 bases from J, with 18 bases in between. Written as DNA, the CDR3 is TGTGCCAGCAGTGAACCCTTAGGAGGGGCGAGAGGCTACACCTTC. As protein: CASSEPLGGARGYTF.

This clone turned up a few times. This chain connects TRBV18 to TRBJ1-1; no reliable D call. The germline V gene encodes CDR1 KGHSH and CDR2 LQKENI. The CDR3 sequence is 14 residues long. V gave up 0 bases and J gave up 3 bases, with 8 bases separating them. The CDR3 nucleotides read TGTGCCAGCTCACCACCGAATAGAGACACTGAAGCTTTCTTT. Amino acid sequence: CASSPPNRDTEAFF.

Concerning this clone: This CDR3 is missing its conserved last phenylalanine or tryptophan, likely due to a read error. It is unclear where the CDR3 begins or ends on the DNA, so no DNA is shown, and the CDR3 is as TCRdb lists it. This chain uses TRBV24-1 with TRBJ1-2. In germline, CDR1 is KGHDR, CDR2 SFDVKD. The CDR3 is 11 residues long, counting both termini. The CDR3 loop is CATSDFPGVGL.

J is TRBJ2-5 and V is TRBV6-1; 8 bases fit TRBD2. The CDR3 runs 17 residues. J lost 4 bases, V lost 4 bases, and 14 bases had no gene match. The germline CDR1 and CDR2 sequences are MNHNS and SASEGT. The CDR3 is CASSAPAGGSGAETQYF. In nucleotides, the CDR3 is TGTGCCAGCAGTGCCCCTGCGGGGGGTTCAGGTGCAGAGACCCAGTACTTC.

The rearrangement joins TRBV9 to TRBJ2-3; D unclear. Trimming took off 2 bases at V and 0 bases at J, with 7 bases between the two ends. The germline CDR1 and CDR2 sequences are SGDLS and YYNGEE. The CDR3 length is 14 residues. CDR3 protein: CASSVTASTDTQYF. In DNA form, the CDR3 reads TGTGCCAGCAGCGTCACAGCTAGCACAGATACGCAGTATTTT.